The 31 T cell receptor beta chains listed next were all sequenced from one sample in a study of cytomegalovirus exposure and HLA in healthy donors (TCRdb year 2017). Libraries were prepared through the immunoSEQ multiplex PCR assay. The multiplex PCR relied on a mix of 60 forward primers for TCR Vbeta segments and 13 reverse primers for TCR Jbeta segments. TCRdb mirrors the immuneACCESS table, restricted to in-frame sequences. Some clones are absent from its copies; in checked studies, under half trace to an unresolved V gene, and the reason for the others is unknown. The sample data list under 150,000 clones, and approximately 70% of these were observed just once. Of the sample, roughly 14% falls within the top ten clones. Sequenced material: PBMCs. These receptors were taken from a human donor in good health.

V gene TRBV25-1 combines with J gene TRBJ1-3; 9 nucleotides agree with TRBD1. V lost 4 bases and J lost 4; bases outside the gene matches: 8. The CDR3 contains 16 residues. From germline, CDR1 is MGHDK and CDR2 SYGVNS. CDR3 coding DNA: TGTGCCAGCAGTGGACGACAGGGGGGCAGGGGAAACACCATATATTTT. This encodes CASSGRQGGRGNTIYF. Full variable domain (missing parts from reference TRBV25-1 and TRBJ1-3): EADIYQTPRYLVIGTGKKITLECSQTMGHDKMYWYQQDPGMELHLIHYSYGVNSTEKGDLSSESTVSRIRTEHFPLTLESARPSHTSQYLCASSGRQGGRGNTIYFGEGSWLTVV.

The CDR3 sequence is CASSYSKGSYYEQYF. CDR3 bases: TGTGCCAGCAGTTACTCGAAAGGGAGTTACTACGAGCAGTACTTC. J is TRBJ2-7 and V is TRBV6-6; the D gene is possibly TRBD2 (5 bases). Germline lookup yields CDR1 MNHNY and CDR2 SVGAGI (reference sequence). Trimming pared 0 bases from V and 3 bases from J, leaving 12 bases between. The CDR3 sequence is 15 residues long.

The V gene is TRBV2, the J gene TRBJ2-1, with 11 bases that match TRBD2. V gave up 5 bases and J gave up 3 bases; unmatched junction bases: 9. The CDR3 contains 17 residues. CDR1 and CDR2 from the germline V gene are SNHLY and FYNNEI. In DNA form, the CDR3 reads TGTGCCAGCAGTCCACTTCTGGGACTAGCGGACTACAATGAGCAGTTCTTC. Protein: CASSPLLGLADYNEQFF.

Here the CDR3 DNA reads TGTGCCAGCAGCGTAGCGCCGGGGGACCTTAACTATGGCTACACCTTC. Translating gives CASSVAPGDLNYGYTF. The chain uses TRBV9 and TRBJ1-2, with D possibly matching TRBD1 (5 bases). V dropped 0 bases and J dropped 1 base, with 13 bases sitting between them. This CDR3 has 16 amino acids. Germline loops: CDR1 SGDLS, CDR2 YYNGEE.

This sequence joins TRBV5-6 and TRBJ2-3; the D gene is possibly TRBD1 (5 bases). Trimming took off 3 bases at V and 4 bases at J, with 9 bases between the two ends. From germline, CDR1 is SGHDT and CDR2 YYEEEE. CDR3 length: 13 amino acids. The CDR3 reads CASSSGAPDTQYF. CDR3 nucleotide sequence: TGTGCCAGCAGCTCTGGGGCCCCAGATACGCAGTATTTT.

V and J are TRBV7-9 and TRBJ1-4; D remains ambiguous. This CDR3 has 11 residues. CDR1 SEHNR and CDR2 FQNEAQ come from the germline V gene (reference sequence). V lost 5 bases and J lost 8, with 6 bases in between. DNA for the CDR3: TGTGCCAGCAGCCCCTTCGAAAAACTGTTTTTT. It specifies CASSPFEKLFF.

J is TRBJ2-7 and V is TRBV5-4; a weak D match, TRBD1 (5 bases). CDR3 size: 13 residues. Germline loops: CDR1 SGHNT, CDR2 YYREEE (reference sequence). V lost 7 bases and J 1 base, leaving 12 bases between the germline ends. The CDR3 loop is CASGAVGSYEQYF. Written as DNA, the CDR3 is TGTGCCAGCGGGGCCGTGGGATCCTACGAGCAGTACTTC.

The chain links TRBV5-1 to TRBJ2-1; 10 nucleotides agree with TRBD1. The ends lost 4 bases at V and 8 bases at J; junction bases unmatched: 9. Germline CDR1 and CDR2: SGHRS and YFSETQ. This CDR3 has 15 residues. The CDR3 reads CASSARQGAVDEQFF. The CDR3 DNA is TGCGCCAGCAGCGCAAGACAGGGGGCAGTGGATGAGCAGTTCTTC.

The chain has TRBV19 and TRBJ1-3; maybe TRBD1 (5 bases). V lost 5 bases and J lost 5, with 10 bases in between. Germline-derived CDR1 and CDR2 are LNHDA and SQIVND (reference sequence). The CDR3 totals 13 residues. CDR3 coding DNA: TGTGCCAGTAGTTCGACAGTTAGAAACACCATATATTTT. Its translation is CASSSTVRNTIYF.

The chain recombines TRBV4-1 with TRBJ2-7; TRBD1 is a possible D gene (5 bases). The CDR3 loop spans 14 amino acids. Germline V lookup: CDR1 MGHRA, CDR2 YSYEKL. V shed 0 bases and J shed 2 bases, with 8 bases lying between them. The CDR3 nucleotides are TGCGCCAGCAGCCAAGAGTTAGGGGCCTACGAGCAGTACTTC. Its protein is CASSQELGAYEQYF.

The rearrangement joins TRBV6-5 to TRBJ1-1; TRBD1 aligns across 7 bases. The CDR3 contains 15 residues. V lost 0 bases and J lost 1; bases outside the gene matches: 2. Germline V CDR1 and CDR2: MNHEY, SVGAGI. Written as DNA, the CDR3 is TGTGCCAGCAGTTACTCTCGACAGGGGAACACTGAAGCTTTCTTT. This sequence encodes CASSYSRQGNTEAFF.

The rearrangement joins TRBV2 to TRBJ2-7; D may be TRBD2 (6 bases). The germline V gene has CDR1 SNHLY and CDR2 FYNNEI. The CDR3 sequence is 12 residues long. Trimming took 1 base from V and 7 from J, leaving 8 bases between them. CDR3 protein: CASSEGAGEQYF. CDR3 in DNA: TGTGCCAGCAGTGAAGGGGCGGGAGAGCAGTACTTC.

The chain recombines TRBV19 with TRBJ2-5; TRBD2 aligns across 15 bases. The CDR3 consists of 18 residues. After removal of 7 bases from V and 0 bases from J, the junction contained 9 bases not matched to a gene. Germline V gene sequence: CDR1 LNHDA, CDR2 SQIVND (reference sequence). The CDR3, as DNA: TGTGCCAGTACCCCGGGACTAGCGGGGGGCCCGTACCAAGAGACCCAGTACTTC. This translates into CASTPGLAGGPYQETQYF.

The chain uses TRBV28 and TRBJ1-1, with D tentatively TRBD1 (5 bases). The V gene lost 5 bases and the J gene lost 7 bases, with 20 bases spanning the gap. CDR3 length equals 15 residues. Germline V gives CDR1 MDHEN, CDR2 SYDVKM. CDR3 nucleotide sequence: TGTGCCAGCAGTACACCGAGCGGGACGGGAGTTGAAGCTTTCTTT. This sequence encodes CASSTPSGTGVEAFF.

The V gene is TRBV5-6, the J gene TRBJ2-7; the D is unclear. CDR3 size: 13 residues. Trimming left V 4 bases short and J 3 bases short, with 11 bases between. Germline V gene data show CDR1 as SGHDT and CDR2 as YYEEEE. CDR3 loop: CASSLELSYEQYF. CDR3 DNA: TGTGCCAGCAGCCTTGAACTTAGCTACGAGCAGTACTTC.

Notes on this clone: The junction differs from germline at one of its ends, possibly a read error. The chain joins TRBV10-3 to TRBJ1-1, with D possibly TRBD1 on 6 matching bases. The germline V gene encodes CDR1 ENHRY and CDR2 SYGVKD. The CDR3 sequence is 14 residues long. The CDR3: CAISERTGNAEAFF. CDR3 DNA: TGTGCCATCAGTGAGCGTACAGGGAACGCTGAAGCTTTCTTT.

V usage is TRBV11-2 and J usage is TRBJ2-4, with D possibly TRBD2 on 6 matching bases. The CDR3 length is 13 residues. Trimming removed 5 bases from V and 10 bases from J, with 15 bases in between. Germline CDR1 and CDR2: SGHAT and FQNNGV. The CDR3 coding sequence is TGTGCCAGCAGCAGGGACTCCCGATTAATTCAGTACTTC. Its protein is CASSRDSRLIQYF.

The CDR3 coding sequence is TGCGCCAGCAGCCAAGACTGGGGCGCGGGATCCTACGAGCAGTACTTC. Its translation: CASSQDWGAGSYEQYF. This sequence joins TRBV4-1 and TRBJ2-7; TRBD2 might be the D (6 bases). CDR1 MGHRA and CDR2 YSYEKL come from the germline V gene. The CDR3 spans 16 residues. V was pared by 0 bases and J by 1 base, with 13 bases between.

The chain uses TRBV18 and TRBJ1-3, with D uncertain. With the DNA end fitting TRBJ2-2 better, the J assignment may be wrong. The CDR3 runs to 13 residues. Germline assignment: CDR1 KGHSH and CDR2 LQKENI. The CDR3 protein is CASSPPTGEELFF. DNA of the CDR3: TGTGCCAGCTCACCACCGACGGGTGAAGAGCTGTTTTTT.

The chain joins TRBV6-1 to TRBJ1-5; D is perhaps TRBD1 (6 bases). Trimming pared 3 bases from V and 8 bases from J, leaving 14 bases between. This CDR3 is built from 14 residues. Germline values: CDR1 MNHNS, CDR2 SASEGT. The CDR3 coding sequence is TGTGCCAGCAGTGAGGGGCAGGGGTATGAGCCCCAGCATTTT. This gives the protein CASSEGQGYEPQHF.

This clone was picked up a small number of times. The rearrangement links TRBV6-6 to TRBJ1-5; a weak D match, TRBD1 (5 bases). The CDR3 extends over 14 amino acids. Trimming stripped 1 base from V and 7 bases from J, with 11 bases between. From germline, CDR1 is MNHNY and CDR2 SVGAGI (reference sequence). CDR3 region: CASSYYPGYQPQHF. In nucleotides, the CDR3 is TGTGCCAGCAGTTACTACCCAGGGTACCAGCCCCAGCATTTT.

This rearrangement joins TRBV19 to TRBJ2-2; tentatively, D is TRBD1 (6 bases). Trimming shortened V by 5 bases and J by 6 bases, and 22 bases separated the two germline ends. Germline assignment: CDR1 LNHDA and CDR2 SQIVND (reference sequence). The CDR3 extends over 17 amino acids. CDR3 sequence reads: CASSPRRGSFVSGELFF. DNA of the CDR3: TGTGCCAGTAGTCCCCGCAGGGGTAGCTTCGTTTCCGGGGAGCTGTTTTTT.

The table lists this clone with a count of one. The rearrangement links TRBV6-6 to TRBJ2-7; weak D call: TRBD1 (6 bases). The V end was cut by 5 bases, the J end by 4 bases, with 12 bases between. CDR3 length equals 13 residues. Germline CDR1 and CDR2: MNHNY and SVGAGI (reference sequence). Here the CDR3 reads CASSTGTLYEQYF. Here the CDR3 DNA reads TGTGCCAGCAGTACCGGGACACTATACGAGCAGTACTTC.

This clone was seen a few times. This sequence joins TRBV7-9 and TRBJ2-3, with 7 bases that match TRBD1. Germline trimming cut 4 bases from V and 5 bases from J; bases unmatched to any gene: 21. Germline CDR1 reads SEHNR; CDR2 reads FQNEAQ (reference sequence). CDR3 length: 19 amino acids. The CDR3 DNA reads TGTGCCAGCAGCTCGCGAGGGGGCGAGGTTGCGTTCGCCAAAGATACGCAGTATTTT. Its translation: CASSSRGGEVAFAKDTQYF.

This clone was detected a few times. The chain employs TRBV13 and TRBJ2-3; 11 bases map to TRBD2. The J segment lost 2 bases and the V segment lost 5 bases, leaving 6 bases of the junction unmatched. The length of the CDR3 is 16 residues. Per the germline V gene, CDR1 is PRHDT and CDR2 is FYEKMQ (reference sequence). CDR3 in DNA: TGTGCCAGCAGCCTCCAGACTAGCGGGGTCACAGATACGCAGTATTTT. Translation: CASSLQTSGVTDTQYF.

The rearrangement links TRBV6-5 to TRBJ1-5; 7 bases agree with TRBD1. The CDR3 has 15 amino acids. V was pared by 5 bases and J by 5 bases, with 9 bases of the junction left unmatched. Germline values: CDR1 MNHEY, CDR2 SVGAGI. As DNA, the CDR3 is TGTGCCAGCAGTCCCCGAGACAGGGACCATCAGCCCCAGCATTTT. Its translation is CASSPRDRDHQPQHF.

This clone was observed a few times. The V gene is TRBV2, the J gene TRBJ1-2; 8 bases match TRBD1. The trim removed 4 bases at V and 6 bases at J, leaving 4 bases unmatched. CDR3 length equals 13 residues. Germline-derived CDR1 and CDR2 are SNHLY and FYNNEI. The CDR3 region is CASSANRGNGYTF. The DNA for the CDR3 is TGTGCCAGCAGTGCTAACAGGGGGAATGGCTACACCTTC.

This clone was counted a few times. The genes are TRBV6-1 and TRBJ1-2; the match to TRBD1 covers 11 bases. CDR1 MNHNS and CDR2 SASEGT come from the germline V gene. Losses at the gene ends were 9 bases for V and 8 bases for J; bases not matched to a gene: 14. The CDR3 sequence is 15 residues long. The CDR3 reads CASYLLRGQGGGYTF. The CDR3 bases are TGTGCCAGTTACCTCCTCCGGGGACAGGGGGGCGGCTACACCTTC.

This chain links TRBV7-2 with TRBJ2-1; D is unresolved. V was pared by 7 bases and J by 10 bases, with 14 bases between. Per germline, CDR1 SGHTA and CDR2 FQGNSA. The CDR3 sequence is 12 residues long. This chain's CDR3 is CASTTRHGEQFF. CDR3 nucleotide sequence: TGTGCCAGCACCACCCGGCACGGGGAGCAGTTCTTC.

The chain combines TRBV7-9 with TRBJ2-7, with 8 bases that match TRBD1. Germline V gene lookup returns CDR1 SEHNR and CDR2 FQNEAQ (reference sequence). The junction had 6 bases not matched to a gene; V was cut back by 5 bases and J by 3 bases. This CDR3 is built from 14 residues. The CDR3 region is CASSKTGTGYEQYF. The CDR3 DNA follows: TGTGCCAGCAGCAAGACCGGGACAGGCTACGAGCAGTACTTC.

The chain couples TRBV14 to TRBJ2-6; no firm D call. Trimming left V 4 bases short and J 0 bases short, with 4 bases between. Germline V gene sequence: CDR1 SGHDN, CDR2 FVKESK. There are 14 residues in the CDR3. The CDR3 here is CASSRSSGANVLTF. CDR3 sequence (DNA): TGTGCCAGCAGCCGCAGCTCTGGGGCCAACGTCCTGACTTTC.